Below, one T cell receptor (beta chain) is given with its context. Its antigen is still unknown. This CDR3 is built from 18 residues. CDR1 is DFQATT and CDR2 is SNEGSKA in the germline V gene (reference sequence). Deletions cut 8 bases from V and 4 bases from J, with 33 bases between. This entry belongs to a study of metastatic and nonmetastatic thyroid tumors. Background on the study: Peripheral blood and tumor or nodule samples from malignant and benign thyroid patients were compared.

Patients were all untreated before their thyroid surgery. Study-wide results and caveats: Versus benign nodules, malignant thyroid tumors reportedly had significantly higher TCR beta diversity, in blood and tumor.

Authors' processing steps: A classifier for distant metastasis in papillary thyroid cancer was constructed using CDR3 differences observed across clinicopathological groups. TCRdb re-analyzed the PCR reads through MiXCR. TCRdb's processing, not the authors', yielded these V and J calls. Here the sample spans some 6,900 clones, 25% to 35% being singletons. This chain uses TRBV20-1 with TRBJ2-7; D unresolved. This TCR was sampled from a female donor with papillary thyroid cancer or a benign thyroid nodule (not recorded which). Some clones in this sample may be carry-over from other donors' samples. Material: adjacent normal tissue. The CDR3 here is CSPRSSTVLSIQNYEQYF. In nucleotides, the CDR3 is TGCAGTCCCCGATCCTCTACAGTCCTATCTATACAGAATTACGAGCAGTACTTC.